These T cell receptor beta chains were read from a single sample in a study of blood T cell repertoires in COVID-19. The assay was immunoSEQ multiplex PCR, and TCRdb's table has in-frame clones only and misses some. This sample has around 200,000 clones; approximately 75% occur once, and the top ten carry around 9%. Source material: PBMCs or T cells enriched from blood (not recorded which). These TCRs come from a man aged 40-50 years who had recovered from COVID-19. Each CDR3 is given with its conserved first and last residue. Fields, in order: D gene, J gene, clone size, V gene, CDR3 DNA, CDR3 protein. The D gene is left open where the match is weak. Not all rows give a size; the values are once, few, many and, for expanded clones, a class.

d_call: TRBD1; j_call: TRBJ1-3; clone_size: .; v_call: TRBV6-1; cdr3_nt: TGTGCCAGCAGTGAGGACAGGGCGAGCGGAAACACCATATATTTT; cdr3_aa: CASSEDRASGNTIYF
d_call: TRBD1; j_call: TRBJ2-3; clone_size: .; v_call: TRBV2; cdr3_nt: TGTGCCAGCAGGGACAGGGTGGCAGATACGCAGTATTTT; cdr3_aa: CASRDRVADTQYF
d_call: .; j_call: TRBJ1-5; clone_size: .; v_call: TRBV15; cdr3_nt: TGTGCCACCAGCAGAAACAGGCATAGCAATCAGCCCCAGCATTTT; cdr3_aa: CATSRNRHSNQPQHF
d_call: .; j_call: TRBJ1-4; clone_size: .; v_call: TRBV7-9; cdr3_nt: TGTGCCAGCAGCTTAGAGGCGGGGTCCTTGGATGAAAAACTGTTTTTT; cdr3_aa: CASSLEAGSLDEKLFF
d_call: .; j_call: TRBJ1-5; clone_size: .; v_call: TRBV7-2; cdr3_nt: TGTGCCAGCAGCTTACCGGGGGGCAATCAGCCCCAGCATTTT; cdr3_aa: CASSLPGGNQPQHF
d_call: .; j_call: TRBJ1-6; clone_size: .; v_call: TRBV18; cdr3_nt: TGTGCCAGCTCACCAGTCGCGGGGGGTAATTCACCCCTCCACTTT; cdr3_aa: CASSPVAGGNSPLHF
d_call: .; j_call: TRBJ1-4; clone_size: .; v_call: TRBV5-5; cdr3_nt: TGTGCCAGCAGCTTGCGAACAGGGTCGGGATTCTATGAAAAACTGTTTTTT; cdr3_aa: CASSLRTGSGFYEKLFF
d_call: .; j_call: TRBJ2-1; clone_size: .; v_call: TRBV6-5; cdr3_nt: TGTGCCAGCAGTTCCCCTGGGGGGGGCCGGTATGAGCAGTTCTTC; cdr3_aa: CASSSPGGGRYEQFF
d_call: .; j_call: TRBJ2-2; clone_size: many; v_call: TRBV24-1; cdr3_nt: TGTGCCACCAGTGTTGCGGGCACCGGGGAGCTGTTTTTT; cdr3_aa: CATSVAGTGELFF
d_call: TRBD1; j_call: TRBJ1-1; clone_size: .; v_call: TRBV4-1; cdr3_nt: TGCGCCAGCAGCCAAAACAGGGGCCGCTCGTTATTGAACACTGAAGCTTTCTTT; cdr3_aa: CASSQNRGRSLLNTEAFF
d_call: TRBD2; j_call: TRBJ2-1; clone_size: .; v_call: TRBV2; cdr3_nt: TGTGCCACCTCAGGGGCGGAGCGAGCGGGGGGGCGAGTCAATGAGCAGTTCTTC; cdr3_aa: CATSGAERAGGRVNEQFF
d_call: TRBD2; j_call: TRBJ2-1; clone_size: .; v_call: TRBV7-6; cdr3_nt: TGTGCCAGCAGCCCCCTATTACCGACTAGCGGGGGCCCCGTGGAGCAGTTCTTC; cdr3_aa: CASSPLLPTSGGPVEQFF
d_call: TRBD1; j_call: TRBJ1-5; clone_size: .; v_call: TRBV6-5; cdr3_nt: TGTGCCAGCAGTATAGGAGGACAGGGTCGGCATTTT; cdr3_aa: CASSIGGQGRHF
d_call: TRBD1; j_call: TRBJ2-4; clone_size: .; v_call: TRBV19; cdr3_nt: TGTGCCAGTAGTCCTGACTATGGAAGGGGGCAAGCGGCCAAAAACATTCAGTACTTC; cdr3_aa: CASSPDYGRGQAAKNIQYF
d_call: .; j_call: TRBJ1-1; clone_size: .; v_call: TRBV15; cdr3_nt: TGTGCCACCAGTTGGGGGCGGGACACTGAAGCTTTCTTT; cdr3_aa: CATSWGRDTEAFF
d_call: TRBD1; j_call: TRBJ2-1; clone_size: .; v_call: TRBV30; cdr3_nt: TGTGCCTGGAGTGTACAGGGGTCGGGTGAGCAGTTCTTC; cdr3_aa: CAWSVQGSGEQFF
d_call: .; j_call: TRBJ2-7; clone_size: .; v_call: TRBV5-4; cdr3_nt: TGTGCCAGCAGCTTAGACAGGTGGACCTACGAGCAGTACTTC; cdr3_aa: CASSLDRWTYEQYF
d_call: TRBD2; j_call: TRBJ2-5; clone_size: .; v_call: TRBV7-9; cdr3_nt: TGTGCCAGCAGCCAAAGTCTAGCGGGGGCCGCGAAAGAGACCCAGTACTTC; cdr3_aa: CASSQSLAGAAKETQYF
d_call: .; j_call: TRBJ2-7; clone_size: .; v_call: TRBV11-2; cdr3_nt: TGTGCCAGCAGCTTAGACAGGTCTTCCTACGAGCAGTACTTC; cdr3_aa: CASSLDRSSYEQYF
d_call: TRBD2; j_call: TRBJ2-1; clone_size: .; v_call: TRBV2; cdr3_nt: TGTGCCAGCAGTGATACGGGACTAGCACCAACCAATGAGCAGTTCTTC; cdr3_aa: CASSDTGLAPTNEQFF
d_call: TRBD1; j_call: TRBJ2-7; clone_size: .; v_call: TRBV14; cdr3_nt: TGTGCCAGCAGCCAAGGCGGACAGGGAAGGGGCTACGAGCAGTACTTC; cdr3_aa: CASSQGGQGRGYEQYF
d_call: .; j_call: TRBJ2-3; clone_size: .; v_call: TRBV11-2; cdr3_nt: TGTGCCAGCACCCGAGAAGGGGGTACGCAGTATTTT; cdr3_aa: CASTREGGTQYF
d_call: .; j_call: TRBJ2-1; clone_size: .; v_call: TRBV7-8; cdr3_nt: TGTGCCAGCAGCTTAGAAGGAGCTCCCTTTGGGCAGTTCTTC; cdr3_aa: CASSLEGAPFGQFF
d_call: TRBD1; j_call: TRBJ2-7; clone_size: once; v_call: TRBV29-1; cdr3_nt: TGCAGCGTTGAAGAGGATAGGACAGGGTGGTACGAGCAGTACTTC; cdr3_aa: CSVEEDRTGWYEQYF
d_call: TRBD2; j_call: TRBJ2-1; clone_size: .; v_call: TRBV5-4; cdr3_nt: TGTGCCACCGGGCTAGCGGGTTACAATGAGCAGTTCTTC; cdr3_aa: CATGLAGYNEQFF
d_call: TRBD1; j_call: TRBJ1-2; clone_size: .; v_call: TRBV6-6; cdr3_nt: TGTGCCAGCAGTTTCCGATACGACAGGGAGGTGGGCTACACCTTC; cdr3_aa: CASSFRYDREVGYTF
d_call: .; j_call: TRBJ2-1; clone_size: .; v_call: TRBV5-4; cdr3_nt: TGTGCCAGCAGCGCGCTCTCGGCGGGAAACAATGAGCAGTTCTTC; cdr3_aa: CASSALSAGNNEQFF
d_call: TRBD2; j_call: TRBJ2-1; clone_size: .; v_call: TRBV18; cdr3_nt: TGTGCCAGCTCACTCGCTAGCGGGGAGGCGGAGCAGTTCTTC; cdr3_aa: CASSLASGEAEQFF
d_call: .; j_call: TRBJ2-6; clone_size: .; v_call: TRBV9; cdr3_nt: TGTGCCAGCAACAGGAACTCTGGGGCCAACGTCCTGACTTTC; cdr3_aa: CASNRNSGANVLTF
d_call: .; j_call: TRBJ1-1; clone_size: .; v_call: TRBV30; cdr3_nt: TGTGCCCTAGACCAGAACACTGAAGCTTTCTTT; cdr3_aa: CALDQNTEAFF
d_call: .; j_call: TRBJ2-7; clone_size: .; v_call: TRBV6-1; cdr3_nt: TGTGCCAGCAGTGAGAATAGGGGGCAGTACTTC; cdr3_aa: CASSENRGQYF
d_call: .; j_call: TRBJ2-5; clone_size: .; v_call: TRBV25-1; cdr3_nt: TGTGCCAGCAGTCCATTAGGACAGCAAGAGACCCAGTACTTC; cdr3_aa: CASSPLGQQETQYF
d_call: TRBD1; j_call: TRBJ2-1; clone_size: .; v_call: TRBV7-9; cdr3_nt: TGTGCCAGCAGCTTGATTTGGGGGAAAGACAGGGATGAGCAGTTCTTC; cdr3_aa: CASSLIWGKDRDEQFF
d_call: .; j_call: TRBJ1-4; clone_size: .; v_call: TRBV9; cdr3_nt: TGTGCCAGCAGCGTAGAGGTAGGGACTGCCGGAAGGAGTGAAAAACTGTTTTTT; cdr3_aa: CASSVEVGTAGRSEKLFF
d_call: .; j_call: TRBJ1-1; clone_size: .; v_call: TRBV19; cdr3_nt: TGTGCCAGTAGCACGTCGAGCGTCATGAACACTGAAGCTTTCTTT; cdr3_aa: CASSTSSVMNTEAFF
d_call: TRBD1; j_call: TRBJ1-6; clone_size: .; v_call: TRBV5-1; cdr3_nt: TGCGCCAGCAGCTTGTCGCGACAGGGGAATTTGGATTCACCCCTCCACTTT; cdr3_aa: CASSLSRQGNLDSPLHF
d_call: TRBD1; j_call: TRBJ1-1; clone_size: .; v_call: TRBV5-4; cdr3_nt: TGTGCCAGCAGATCATCCCGGGACAGGGGAATGAACACTGAAGCTTTCTTT; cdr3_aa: CASRSSRDRGMNTEAFF
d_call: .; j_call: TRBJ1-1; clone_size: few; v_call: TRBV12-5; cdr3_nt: TGTGCTAGTGGAAGACTGGGACATCCGAACACTGAAGCTTTCTTT; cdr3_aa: CASGRLGHPNTEAFF
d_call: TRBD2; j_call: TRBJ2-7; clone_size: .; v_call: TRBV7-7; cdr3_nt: TGTGCCAGCAGCCCGGGGGGCTCCTACGAGCAGTACTTC; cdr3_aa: CASSPGGSYEQYF
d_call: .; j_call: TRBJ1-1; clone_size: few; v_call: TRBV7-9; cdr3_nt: TGTGCCAGCAGCTACTTCCAGGGAATTGAAGCTTTCTTT; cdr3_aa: CASSYFQGIEAFF
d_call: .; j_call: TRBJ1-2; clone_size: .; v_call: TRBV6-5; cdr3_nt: TGTGCCAGTTCGGCGGGGGCTGCATATGGCTACACCTTC; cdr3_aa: CASSAGAAYGYTF
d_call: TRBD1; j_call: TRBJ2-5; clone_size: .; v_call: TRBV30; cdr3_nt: TGTGCCTGGATGCGATGGGACAGGACGAACCAAGAGACCCAGTACTTC; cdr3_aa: CAWMRWDRTNQETQYF
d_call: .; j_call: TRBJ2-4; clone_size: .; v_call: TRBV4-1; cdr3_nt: TGCGCCAGCAGGCAAGAGGACAGACAGGGGAGGGACATTCAGTACTTC; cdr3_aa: CASRQEDRQGRDIQYF
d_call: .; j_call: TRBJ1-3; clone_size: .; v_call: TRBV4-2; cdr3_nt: TGTGCCAGCAGGGGGGGGCTATCCGGAAACACCATATATTTT; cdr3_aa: CASRGGLSGNTIYF
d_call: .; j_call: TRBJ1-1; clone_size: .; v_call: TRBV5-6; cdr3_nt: TGTGCCAGCAGCTTGAAGCTGAACACTGAAGCTTTCTTT; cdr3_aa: CASSLKLNTEAFF
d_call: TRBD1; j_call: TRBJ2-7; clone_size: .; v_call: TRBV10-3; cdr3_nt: TGTGCCATCAGTAGGGACAGTCCTCACCGGGGCGAGCAGTACTTC; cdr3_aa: CAISRDSPHRGEQYF
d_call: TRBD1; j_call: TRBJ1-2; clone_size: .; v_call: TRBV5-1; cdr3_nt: TGCGCCAGCAGCATCCACCCGACAGGGGTTGACTATGGCTACACCTTC; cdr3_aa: CASSIHPTGVDYGYTF
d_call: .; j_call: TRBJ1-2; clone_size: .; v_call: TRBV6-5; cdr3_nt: TGTGCCAGCAGTTACTCTACGGGGAGGGGAGGTGGCTACACCTTC; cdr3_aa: CASSYSTGRGGGYTF
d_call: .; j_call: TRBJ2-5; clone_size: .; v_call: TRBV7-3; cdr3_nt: TGTGCCAGCAGCTTAACTTCGGCTAGTTGGGAGACCCAGTACTTC; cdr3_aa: CASSLTSASWETQYF
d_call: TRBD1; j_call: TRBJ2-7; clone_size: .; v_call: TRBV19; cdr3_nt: TGTGCCAGTAGTAGACCAGGGACAGAGAGCTACGAGCAGTACTTC; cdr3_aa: CASSRPGTESYEQYF
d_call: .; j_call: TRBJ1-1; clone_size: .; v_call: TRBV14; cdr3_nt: TGTGCCAGCAGCCCCATGGCCTCCATGGAAGCTTTCTTT; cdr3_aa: CASSPMASMEAFF
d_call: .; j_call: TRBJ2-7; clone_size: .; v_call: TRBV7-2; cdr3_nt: TGTGCCAGCAGCCCAGCCGCTAGCTCCTACGAGCAGTACTTC; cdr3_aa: CASSPAASSYEQYF
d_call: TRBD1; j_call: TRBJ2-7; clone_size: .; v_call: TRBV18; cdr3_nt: TGTGCCAGCTCACCAACACAGGGGAGCTCCTACGAGCAGTACTTC; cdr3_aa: CASSPTQGSSYEQYF
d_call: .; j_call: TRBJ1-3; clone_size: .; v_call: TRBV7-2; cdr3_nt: TGTGCCAGCAGCTTAAACGCGGAAGGAAACACCATATATTTT; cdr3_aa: CASSLNAEGNTIYF
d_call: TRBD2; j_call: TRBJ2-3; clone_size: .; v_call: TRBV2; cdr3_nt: TGTGCCAGCAATCTAGCGGGAACTAGCACAGATACGCAGTATTTT; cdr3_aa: CASNLAGTSTDTQYF